This T cell receptor (beta chain) comes out of a study of neurological immune-mediated disorders (dated by TCRdb to the late 2010s). About the study as a whole: Of the roughly 34 multiple sclerosis patients, some 30 had relapsing-remitting MS and 3 had secondary progressive MS. Using UMI-based sequencing, the study compared peripheral blood TCR-beta repertoires from patients with HTLV-I-associated myelopathy (HAM/TSP), patients with multiple sclerosis, and healthy controls. The 95 to 120 TCR-beta libraries covered PBMC samples along with longitudinal samples, technical triplicates, and paired sorted CD4+ and CD8+ T-cell subsets. The cohort included approximately 70 subjects: some 14 with HAM/TSP, about 34 with multiple sclerosis, and approximately 20 healthy controls. General findings and caveats noted by the study authors: The highest TCR clonal expansion was observed in HAM/TSP patients, whereas the lowest was observed in MS patients, even when compared with healthy controls. Phylogenetic analysis grouped repertoires from 18 of 34 MS patients into a cluster of related CDR3 sequences, suggesting a possible repertoire-level signature. Across subjects, expanded clones never shared an identical CDR3 amino acid sequence, which suggests that the TCR-beta repertoires in every group were private. The MS cluster showed no association with clinical or MRI features, and the authors stated that larger cohorts are needed.

This clonotype was seen many times. The antigen this receptor binds is unknown. It has no much larger one-base neighbor in the sample; base qualities were not kept. V and J are trimmed by 5 bases and 1 base, and the gene matches miss 6 bases of the junction. Measured from the cysteine to the phenylalanine, the CDR3 is 16 residues long. Just the 48-base CDR3 DNA is kept, in frame starting at base 1. Per the germline V gene (reference sequence), LGHDT is the CDR1 and YNNKEL is the CDR2. Libraries from unsorted PBMCs were made from 2 million PBMCs kept in RNAlater at -80 degrees C until RNA extraction. The multiple sclerosis patients were enrolled in a US clinical protocol that evaluated disease progression with magnetic resonance imaging. Peripheral blood underwent Ficoll-Hypaque density gradient centrifugation to isolate PBMCs, which were then cryopreserved in liquid nitrogen. To synthesize cDNA, template-switch 5'RACE was performed with a primer carrying a 10-nucleotide random unique molecular identifier so that each TCR transcript was tagged. Each sequencing run produced over 180 million TCR-beta sequences covering 15-18 subjects. The RNeasy kit was used to extract total RNA. Using the KAPA Real-time Library Amplification kit, TCR-beta VDJ regions were amplified with primers for the TCR constant region and the 5'RACE anchor. A first PCR added sample indexes and Illumina adaptors, and a second PCR then raised library yield. After purification with Ampure beads, the TCR product of roughly 650 bp was size-selected on a 2% E-gel SizeSelection system. Before pooling, library quality was assessed on a Bioanalyzer, concentration was determined with Qubit, and library quantification was performed with the Kapa Library Quantification kit. An Illumina HiSeq 2500 was used to sequence the libraries paired-end at 2 x 150 bp. To increase sequence diversity, about 25-30% phiX was spiked into each library pool. The paper's data handling went like this. The quality-filtered reads were processed with the UMI-based MiGEC pipeline, whose error correction step removed more than 80% of the raw TCR sequences. IMGT germline references were used for aligning VDJ genes, and each clonotype was defined as a unique CDR3 amino acid sequence together with its V-J genes. Clonal expansion, Shannon diversity, and CDR3 relatedness (CalcPairwiseDistances, ClusterSamples) were evaluated with VDJtools, and phylogenetic trees were built with CLCbio workbench. Expanded clones were defined as having at least 8 unique UMIs, based on coefficient-of-variation modelling across technical triplicates. TCRdb ran its own pipeline on the public reads, namely fastp trimming at Q25 and MiXCR clone calling, and kept in-frame beta chains. Entries are consolidated by CDR3 protein sequence, retaining the most common genes and DNA. TCRdb assigned the V and J calls; the authors' analysis was not used. This sample has 120,000 or so distinct CDR3 sequences in its table, and roughly 3.1% of those were observed once. The top ten hold roughly 1.3% of the sample.

The sequence links TRBV3-1 to TRBJ2-1; 9 of the junction bases match TRBD1. The sample comprised PBMCs. The origin of this receptor is a woman in her 30s with multiple sclerosis. The CDR3 is CASSSSGTGSYNEQFF. The nucleotide sequence is given as TGTGCCAGCAGCTCCTCCGGGACAGGGTCCTACAATGAGCAGTTCTTC.